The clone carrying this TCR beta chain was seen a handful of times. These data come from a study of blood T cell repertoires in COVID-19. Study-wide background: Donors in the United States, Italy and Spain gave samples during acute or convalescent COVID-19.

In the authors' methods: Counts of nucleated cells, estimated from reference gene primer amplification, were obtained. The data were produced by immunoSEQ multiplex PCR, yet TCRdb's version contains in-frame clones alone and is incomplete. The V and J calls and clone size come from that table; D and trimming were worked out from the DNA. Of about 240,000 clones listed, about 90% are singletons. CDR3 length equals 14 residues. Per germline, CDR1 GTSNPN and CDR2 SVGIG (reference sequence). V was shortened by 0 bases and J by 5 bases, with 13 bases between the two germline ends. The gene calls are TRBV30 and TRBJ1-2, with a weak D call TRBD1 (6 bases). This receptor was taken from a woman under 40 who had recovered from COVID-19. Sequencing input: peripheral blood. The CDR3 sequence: CAWSVQQGKYGYTF. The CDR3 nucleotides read TGTGCCTGGAGTGTACAACAGGGAAAATATGGCTACACCTTC.